This TCR beta chain appears in the sequencing data of a study of CD8+CD57+ T cells in acquired aplastic anemia. CDR3 and TCR beta VDJ profiling relied on genomic DNA as the template. A single record per CDR3 protein comes from TCRdb applying MiXCR to the reads. The table records about 160,000 distinct CDR3 sequences, roughly 48% of them present only once. The germline V gene has CDR1 SNHLY and CDR2 FYNNEI. V lost 6 bases, J lost 1 base, and 12 bases lay in between. The CDR3 has 14 residues. Patients selected for sequencing had displayed CD8+CD57+ cell expansion by flow cytometry. The chain couples TRBV2 to TRBJ1-1; D ambiguous. This sequence was found in a human donor with aplastic anemia. Input material: sorted CD4+, CD8+, or CD8+CD57+ T cells (not recorded which) from PBMCs. CDR3 in amino acids: CASSRVTGNTEAFF. CDR3 sequence (DNA): TGTGCCAGCAGCCGCGTCACCGGGAACACTGAAGCTTTCTTT.